The clone carrying this TCR beta chain showed up just once. This entry belongs to a study of T cell changes during pregnancy in multiple sclerosis. Method: immunoSEQ multiplex PCR; TCRdb's copy keeps in-frame clones and lacks some. Found here are 25,000 to 30,000 clones, about 92% of them singletons; the top ten hold 0.4% to 0.55%. Germline-derived CDR1 and CDR2 are SGHRS and YFSETQ. The CDR3 runs to 16 residues. Trimming removed 0 bases from V and 3 bases from J; junction bases left unmatched: 7. This rearrangement joins TRBV5-1 to TRBJ2-7, with 9 positions matching TRBD1. This receptor was obtained from a female donor with multiple sclerosis, enrolled in a pregnancy study. This material consisted of CD4+ T cells from peripheral blood mononuclear cells, taken after pregnancy. The CDR3 DNA follows: TGCGCCAGCAGCTTGGAGGGGACAGGGCGTCTCTACGAGCAGTACTTC. Translation: CASSLEGTGRLYEQYF.